This TCR beta chain was retrieved from a study of blood T cell repertoires in COVID-19. Study details: The United States, Italy and Spain were the sources of the acute and convalescent COVID-19 samples.

Assay used: immunoSEQ multiplex PCR; TCRdb lists only in-frame clones, some missing. The sample consists of about 110,000 clones, 89% of them appearing once. V lost 0 bases, J lost 2 bases, and 11 bases lay in between. In germline, CDR1 is SGHKS, CDR2 YYEKEE (reference sequence). The CDR3 length is 15 residues. Sequenced material: peripheral blood. The clonotype comes from a man aged 35 to 55 with active or convalescent COVID-19. V and J are TRBV5-5 and TRBJ1-2; TRBD1 might be the D (5 bases). DNA of the CDR3: TGTGCCAGCAGCTTGGGACAAGGGGCAAACTATGGCTACACCTTC. Its translation is CASSLGQGANYGYTF.